This T cell receptor beta chain derives from a study of blood T cell repertoires in COVID-19. Across the whole study: PBMCs, B-cell-depleted T cells, or T cells were the source of the cDNA or gDNA that made up the material.

The CDR3 is made up of 14 amino acids. V was trimmed by 6 bases and J by 5 bases, leaving 13 bases between them. In germline, CDR1 is SNHLY, CDR2 FYNNEI. In the authors' workflow: Quantification of nucleated cells was approximated via reference gene primer amplification. Profiling relied on immunoSEQ multiplex PCR, and the TCRdb table lists in-frame clones only, not all of them. For V, J and clone size, that table is used; D and trimming come from the DNA. The data show roughly 230,000 clones, roughly 80% seen once. Sequencing was carried out using peripheral blood. This chain uses TRBV2 with TRBJ1-4; no definite D call. The origin of this receptor is a middle-aged man with active or convalescent COVID-19. The CDR3, as DNA: TGTGCCAGCAGGGCGGGAGGGTCCAATGAAAAACTGTTTTTT. This translates into CASRAGGSNEKLFF.